Following are 24 T cell receptor beta chains from one sample sequenced in a study of T cell responses to AZD1222 COVID-19 vaccine. Using immunoSEQ multiplex PCR, the repertoire was profiled, and TCRdb retains in-frame clones only, with some absent. This sample has over 130,000 clones, with approximately 87% found just once. Sequencing used peripheral blood, obtained 28 days after the second AZD1222 dose. These receptors all come from an adult who received the AZD1222 COVID-19 vaccine.

The chain uses TRBV28 and TRBJ1-1; 9 bases fit TRBD1. Germline V gene sequence: CDR1 MDHEN, CDR2 SYDVKM. The CDR3 extends over 13 amino acids. J lost 10 bases, V lost 3 bases, and 6 bases had no gene match. The CDR3 nucleotides read TGTGCCAGCAGTTTTCCGGACAGGGGTTTAGCTTTCTTT. Protein: CASSFPDRGLAFF.

The gene calls are TRBV10-2 and TRBJ2-7; D is undetermined. This CDR3 has 15 amino acids. The V and J ends lost 4 bases and 1 base respectively, with 14 bases between them. Germline CDR1 reads WSHSY; CDR2 reads SAAADI. CDR3 coding DNA: TGCGCCAGCAGTGCGGAGCGCGGAGTTTCCTACGAGCAGTACTTC. It yields the protein CASSAERGVSYEQYF.

CDR3 region: CASSLVDSYEQYF. The CDR3 region has the DNA TGTGCCAGCAGCTTAGTGGACTCCTACGAGCAGTACTTC. This sequence joins TRBV5-5 and TRBJ2-7, with D unresolved. In germline, CDR1 is SGHKS, CDR2 YYEKEE (reference sequence). This CDR3 is 13 amino acids long. V dropped 2 bases and J dropped 0 bases, with 6 bases sitting between them.

This chain links TRBV6-1 with TRBJ2-7; D is perhaps TRBD1 (6 bases). Germline V CDR1 and CDR2: MNHNS, SASEGT. CDR3 length: 14 amino acids. V lost 3 bases, J lost 1 base, and 10 bases lay in between. The CDR3 sequence: CASSERQESYEQYF. CDR3 nucleotide sequence: TGTGCCAGCAGTGAGCGACAGGAATCCTACGAGCAGTACTTC.

J is TRBJ2-3 and V is TRBV7-3; either TRBD1 or TRBD2 may supply D (5 bases each). The germline gives CDR1 SGHTA, CDR2 FQGTGA. The CDR3 length is 14 residues. Trimming cost V 4 bases and J 6 bases, with 14 bases left between them. CDR3 nucleotide sequence: TGTGCCAGCAGCTACGGGGCGAAGGGGGATACGCAGTATTTT. Its translation is CASSYGAKGDTQYF.

This chain connects TRBV6-1 to TRBJ1-1, with 7 bases matching TRBD1. The CDR3 sequence is 15 residues long. Germline V gene lookup returns CDR1 MNHNS and CDR2 SASEGT. The trim removed 3 bases at V and 4 bases at J, leaving 8 bases unmatched. The CDR3 loop is CASSEAEGASTEAFF. The DNA for the CDR3 is TGTGCCAGCAGTGAGGCGGAGGGGGCGAGCACTGAAGCTTTCTTT.

Points on this clone: This CDR3 is also generated by other DNA sequences in the sample. The genes are TRBV12-3 or TRBV12-4 and TRBJ2-3; the D is unclear. CDR3 size: 13 residues. Trimming shortened V by 3 bases and J by 1 base, and 5 bases separated the two germline ends. The CDR3 sequence is CASSFTGTDTQYF. CDR3 DNA sequence: TGTGCCAGCAGTTTTACAGGCACAGATACGCAGTATTTT.

The genes are TRBV4-2 and TRBJ1-1, with D hard to call. V was trimmed by 4 bases and J by 0 bases, leaving 6 bases between them. CDR1 LGHNA and CDR2 YNFKEQ come from the germline V gene. This CDR3 region has 13 residues. The CDR3 DNA is TGTGCCAGCAGCCCACAAGTGAACACTGAAGCTTTCTTT. It translates to CASSPQVNTEAFF.

The CDR3, as DNA: TGTGCCAGCAGCCAAGTAATGGAGTATGGCTACACCTTC. Its translation is CASSQVMEYGYTF. The chain joins TRBV3-1 (or the pseudogene TRBV3-2) to TRBJ1-2; D is unresolved. The V gene lost 1 base and the J gene lost 5 bases, with 8 bases spanning the gap. The length of the CDR3 is 13 residues. Germline assignment: CDR1 LGHDT and CDR2 YNNKEL (reference sequence).

This rearrangement joins TRBV6-5 to TRBJ1-1; 12 bases agree with TRBD1. Germline V CDR1 and CDR2: MNHEY, SVGAGI. The CDR3 length is 14 residues. The V segment lost 7 bases and the J segment 2 bases; nucleotides outside the gene matches: 2. The CDR3 protein is CASMGTGGNTEAFF. The CDR3, as DNA: TGTGCCAGCATGGGGACAGGGGGCAACACTGAAGCTTTCTTT.

V gene TRBV2 combines with J gene TRBJ1-2, with 10 bases aligning to TRBD1. Germline values: CDR1 SNHLY, CDR2 FYNNEI. V was clipped by 3 bases and J by 4 bases; unmatched bases: 11. The CDR3 contains 17 residues. The CDR3 loop is CASSDSFTGTGVYGYTF. CDR3 DNA sequence: TGTGCCAGCAGTGACTCCTTCACCGGGACAGGGGTCTATGGCTACACCTTC.

The chain joins TRBV24-1 to TRBJ2-7; 10 positions match TRBD2. This CDR3 is built from 16 residues. CDR1 and CDR2 (germline): KGHDR, SFDVKD. The ends lost 4 bases at V and 2 bases at J; junction bases unmatched: 7. In DNA, the CDR3 is TGTGCCACCAGTGACTCCGGGACTAGCGAGGCCTACGAGCAGTACTTC. This translates into CATSDSGTSEAYEQYF.

The CDR3 bases are TGTGCCAGCAGTTTAGGGACAGGGGCGGTCTACGAGCAGTACTTC. It encodes CASSLGTGAVYEQYF. The rearrangement uses TRBV27 and TRBJ2-7; 10 positions match TRBD1. This CDR3 region has 15 residues. From germline, CDR1 is MNHEY and CDR2 SMNVEV (reference sequence). J was trimmed by 3 bases and V by 2 bases; bases with no gene match: 4.

CDR3 in amino acids: CASSLVPKDHLDTDTQYF. CDR3 coding DNA: TGTGCCAGCAGTTTAGTACCGAAAGATCACCTGGACACAGATACGCAGTATTTT. The genes are TRBV28 and TRBJ2-3; unclear D gene. V was trimmed by 2 bases and J by 2 bases, leaving 20 bases between them. CDR1 is MDHEN and CDR2 is SYDVKM in the germline V gene. The CDR3 is made up of 18 amino acids.

The chain joins TRBV20-1 to TRBJ2-5; 7 nucleotides align to TRBD1. CDR3 length: 13 residues. Germline CDR1 DFQATT, CDR2 SNEGSKA (reference sequence). J gave up 2 bases and V 3 bases, and 3 bases lay outside the gene matches. CDR3 amino acids: CSASPGQQETQYF. CDR3 DNA sequence: TGCAGTGCTAGTCCGGGACAGCAAGAGACCCAGTACTTC.

This chain connects TRBV7-2 to TRBJ2-1; 11 bases are a match to TRBD1. There are 16 residues in the CDR3. Germline CDR1 is SGHTA and CDR2 is FQGNSA. The trim removed 1 base at V and 6 bases at J, leaving 5 bases unmatched. The CDR3 nucleotides are TGTGCCAGCAGCTTAGATTCCGGGACAGGGGGCAATGAGCAGTTCTTC. Its protein product is CASSLDSGTGGNEQFF.

V gene TRBV12-3 or TRBV12-4 combines with J gene TRBJ1-1; D might be TRBD1 (6 bases). Trimming cost V 7 bases and J 1 base, with 10 bases left between them. This CDR3 is built from 13 residues. The CDR3 sequence is CASTPTGNTEAFF. The CDR3 DNA follows: TGTGCCAGCACCCCGACAGGGAACACTGAAGCTTTCTTT.

This chain links TRBV30 with TRBJ1-2; D not certain. Germline CDR1 and CDR2: GTSNPN and SVGIG (reference sequence). The CDR3 consists of 13 residues. V was clipped by 0 bases and J by 3 bases, with 8 bases between them. The CDR3 region is CAWSVGRDYGYTF. CDR3 DNA sequence: TGTGCCTGGAGTGTAGGCAGAGACTATGGCTACACCTTC.

The gene calls are TRBV7-2 and TRBJ2-7; 15 bases map to TRBD2. V was pared by 5 bases and J by 6 bases, with 8 bases of the junction left unmatched. This CDR3 comprises 16 residues. Germline V lookup: CDR1 SGHTA, CDR2 FQGNSA. This CDR3 is CASSQRTSGRVAEQYF. The CDR3 nucleotides read TGTGCCAGCAGCCAACGGACTAGCGGGAGGGTAGCCGAGCAGTACTTC.

The chain couples TRBV4-3 to TRBJ1-5; D is ambiguous. The CDR3 spans 13 residues. Trimming stripped 0 bases from V and 7 bases from J, with 7 bases between. Germline values: CDR1 LGHNA, CDR2 YSLEER. CDR3 in DNA: TGCGCCAGCAGCCAAGATCTGACGCAGCCCCAGCATTTT. This encodes CASSQDLTQPQHF.

The V gene is TRBV5-4, the J gene TRBJ1-5; 7 positions match TRBD1. Germline CDR1 reads SGHNT; CDR2 reads YYREEE (reference sequence). The CDR3 sequence is 14 residues long. Germline trimming cut 4 bases from V and 3 bases from J; bases unmatched to any gene: 4. CDR3 sequence (DNA): TGTGCCAGCAGCCTTGGGACAGTCAATCAGCCCCAGCATTTT. Protein product: CASSLGTVNQPQHF. Looking up the rest from reference TRBV5-4 and TRBJ1-5 gives the full variable domain: ETGVTQSPTHLIKTRGQQVTLRCSSQSGHNTVSWYQQALGQGPQFIFQYYREEENGRGNFPPRFSGLQFPNYSSELNVNALELDDSALYLCASSLGTVNQPQHFGDGTRLSIL.

V gene TRBV6-5 combines with J gene TRBJ1-1, with D possibly being TRBD1 (5 bases). Germline V gene lookup returns CDR1 MNHEY and CDR2 SVGAGI. This CDR3 comprises 13 residues. Trimming cost V 0 bases and J 10 bases, with 12 bases left between them. DNA for the CDR3: TGTGCCAGCAGTTACTCCCGCAGGGCGCCAGCTTTCTTT. Translated, it gives CASSYSRRAPAFF.

This chain links TRBV3-1 (or the pseudogene TRBV3-2) with TRBJ2-5; possible D gene TRBD2, 5 bases. From germline, CDR1 is LGHDT and CDR2 YNNKEL (reference sequence). With 0 bases removed from V and 2 bases from J, the gap between germline ends came to 10 bases. The CDR3 totals 15 residues. The CDR3 coding sequence is TGTGCCAGCAGCCAAGATGGCACTAGTCAAGAGACCCAGTACTTC. It encodes CASSQDGTSQETQYF.

As DNA, the CDR3 is TGTGCCAGCAGCTTACCCCGCCCTAATTCACCCCTCCACTTT. This sequence encodes CASSLPRPNSPLHF. The chain employs TRBV7-9 and TRBJ1-6; D is undetermined. The CDR3 is 14 amino acids. The germline V gene encodes CDR1 SEHNR and CDR2 FQNEAQ (reference sequence). Trimming pared 2 bases from V and 6 bases from J, leaving 8 bases between.